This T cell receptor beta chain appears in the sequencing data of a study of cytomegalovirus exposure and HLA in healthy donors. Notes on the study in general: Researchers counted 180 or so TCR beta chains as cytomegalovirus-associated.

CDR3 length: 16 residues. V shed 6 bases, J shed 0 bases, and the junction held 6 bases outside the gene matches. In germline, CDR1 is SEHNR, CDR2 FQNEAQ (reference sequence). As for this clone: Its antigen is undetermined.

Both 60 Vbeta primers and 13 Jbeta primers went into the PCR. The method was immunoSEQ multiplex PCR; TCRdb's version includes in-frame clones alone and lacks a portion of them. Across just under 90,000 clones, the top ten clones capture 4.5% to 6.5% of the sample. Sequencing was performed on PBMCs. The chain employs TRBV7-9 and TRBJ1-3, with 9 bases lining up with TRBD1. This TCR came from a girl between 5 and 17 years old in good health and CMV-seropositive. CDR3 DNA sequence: TGTGCCAGCAGTCCGACAGGGGGATACTCTGGAAACACCATATATTTT. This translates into CASSPTGGYSGNTIYF.